This TCR beta chain was retrieved from a study of T cell responses to AZD1222 COVID-19 vaccine. The CDR3 is 15 amino acids. V was clipped by 0 bases and J by 2 bases, with 12 bases between them. Germline V CDR1 and CDR2: SGHNT, YYREEE (reference sequence). Profiling relied on immunoSEQ multiplex PCR, and the TCRdb table lists in-frame clones only, not all of them. The sample lists over 150,000 clones, 87% occurring once. This sequence joins TRBV5-4 and TRBJ2-7, with D unresolved. The clonotype originates from an adult who received the AZD1222 COVID-19 vaccine. This specimen was peripheral blood, taken 28 days after the second AZD1222 dose. In nucleotides, the CDR3 is TGTGCCAGCAGCTTGGGGGTTTCGTCGGCCTACGAGCAGTACTTC. It translates to CASSLGVSSAYEQYF. The variable domain in full, with the rest retrieved from reference TRBV5-4 and TRBJ2-7, is ETGVTQSPTHLIKTRGQQVTLRCSSQSGHNTVSWYQQALGQGPQFIFQYYREEENGRGNFPPRFSGLQFPNYSSELNVNALELDDSALYLCASSLGVSSAYEQYFGPGTRLTVT.